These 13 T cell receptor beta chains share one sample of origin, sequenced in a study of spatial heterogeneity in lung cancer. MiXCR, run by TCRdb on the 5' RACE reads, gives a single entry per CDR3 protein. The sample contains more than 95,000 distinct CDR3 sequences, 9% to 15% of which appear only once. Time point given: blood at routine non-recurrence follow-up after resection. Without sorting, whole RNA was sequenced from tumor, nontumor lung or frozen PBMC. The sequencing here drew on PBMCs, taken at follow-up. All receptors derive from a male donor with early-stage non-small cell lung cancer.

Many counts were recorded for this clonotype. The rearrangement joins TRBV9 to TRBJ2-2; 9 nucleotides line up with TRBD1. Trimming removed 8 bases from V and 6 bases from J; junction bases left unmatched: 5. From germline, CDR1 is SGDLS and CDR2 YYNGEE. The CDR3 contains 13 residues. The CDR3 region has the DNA TGTGCCAGTACGGGACAGGGAGCCGGGGAGCTGTTTTTT. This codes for CASTGQGAGELFF.

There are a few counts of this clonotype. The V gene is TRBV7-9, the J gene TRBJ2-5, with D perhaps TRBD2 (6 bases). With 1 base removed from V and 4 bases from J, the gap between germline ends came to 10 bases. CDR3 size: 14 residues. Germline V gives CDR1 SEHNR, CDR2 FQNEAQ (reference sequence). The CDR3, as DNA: TGTGCCAGCAGCTTAGTACTCGGGGGAGAGACCCAGTACTTC. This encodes CASSLVLGGETQYF.

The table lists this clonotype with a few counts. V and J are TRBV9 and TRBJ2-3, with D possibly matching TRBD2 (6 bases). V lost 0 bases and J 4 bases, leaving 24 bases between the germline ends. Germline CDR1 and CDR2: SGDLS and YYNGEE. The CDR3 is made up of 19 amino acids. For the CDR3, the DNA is TGTGCCAGCAGCGTAGAGAGGGAGACTGCAGGCCCGGGAGCAGATACGCAGTATTTT. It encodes CASSVERETAGPGADTQYF.

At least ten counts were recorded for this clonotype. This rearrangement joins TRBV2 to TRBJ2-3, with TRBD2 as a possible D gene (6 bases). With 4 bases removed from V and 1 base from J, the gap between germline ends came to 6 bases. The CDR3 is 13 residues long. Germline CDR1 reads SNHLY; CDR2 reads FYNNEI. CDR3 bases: TGTGCCAGCAGTGGGGGGGGCACAGATACGCAGTATTTT. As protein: CASSGGGTDTQYF.

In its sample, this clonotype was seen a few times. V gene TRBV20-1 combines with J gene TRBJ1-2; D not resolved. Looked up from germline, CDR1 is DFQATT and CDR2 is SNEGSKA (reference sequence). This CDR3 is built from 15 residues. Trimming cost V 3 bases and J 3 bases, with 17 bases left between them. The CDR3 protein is CSASGFGSADYGYTF. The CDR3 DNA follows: TGCAGTGCTAGTGGTTTCGGGTCTGCGGACTATGGCTACACCTTC.

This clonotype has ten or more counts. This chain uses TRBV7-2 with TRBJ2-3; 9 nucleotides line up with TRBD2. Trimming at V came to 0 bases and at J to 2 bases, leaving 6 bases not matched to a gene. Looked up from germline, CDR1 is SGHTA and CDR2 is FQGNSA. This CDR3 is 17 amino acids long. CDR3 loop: CASSLASGGPPTDTQYF. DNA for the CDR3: TGTGCCAGCAGCTTAGCAAGCGGGGGGCCACCCACAGATACGCAGTATTTT.

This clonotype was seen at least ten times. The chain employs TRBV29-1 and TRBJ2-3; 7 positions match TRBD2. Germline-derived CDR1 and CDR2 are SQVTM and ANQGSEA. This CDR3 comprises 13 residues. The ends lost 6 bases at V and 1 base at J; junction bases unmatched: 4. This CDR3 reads CSVDSGGTDTQYF. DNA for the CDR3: TGCAGCGTCGACAGCGGGGGCACAGATACGCAGTATTTT.

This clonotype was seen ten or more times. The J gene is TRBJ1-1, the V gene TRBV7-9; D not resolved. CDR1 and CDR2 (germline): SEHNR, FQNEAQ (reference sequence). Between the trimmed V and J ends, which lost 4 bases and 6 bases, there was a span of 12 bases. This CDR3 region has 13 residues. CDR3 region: CASSSSRNSEAFF. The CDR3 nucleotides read TGTGCCAGCAGCTCCAGCCGAAACTCTGAAGCTTTCTTT.

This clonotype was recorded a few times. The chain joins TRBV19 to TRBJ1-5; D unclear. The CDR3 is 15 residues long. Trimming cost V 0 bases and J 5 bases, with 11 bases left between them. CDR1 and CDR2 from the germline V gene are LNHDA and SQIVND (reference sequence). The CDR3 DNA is TGTGCCAGTAGTATAGACCCAGACGCAGATCAGCCCCAGCATTTT. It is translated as CASSIDPDADQPQHF.

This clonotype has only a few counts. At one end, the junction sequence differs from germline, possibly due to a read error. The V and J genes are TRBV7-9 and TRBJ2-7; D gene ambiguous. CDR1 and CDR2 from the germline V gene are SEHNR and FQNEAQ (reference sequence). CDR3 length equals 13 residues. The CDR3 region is CASSLGPSDEQYF. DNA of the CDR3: TGTGCCAGCAGCTTAGGTCCCTCCGACGAGCAGTACTTC.

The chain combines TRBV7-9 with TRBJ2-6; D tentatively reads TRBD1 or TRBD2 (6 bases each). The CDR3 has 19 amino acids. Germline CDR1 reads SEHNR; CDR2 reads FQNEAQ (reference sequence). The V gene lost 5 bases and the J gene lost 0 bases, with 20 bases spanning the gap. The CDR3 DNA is TGTGCCAGCAGCCCCGTCGGGGGCAGCCGTCCCTCTGGGGCCAACGTCCTGACTTTC. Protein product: CASSPVGGSRPSGANVLTF.

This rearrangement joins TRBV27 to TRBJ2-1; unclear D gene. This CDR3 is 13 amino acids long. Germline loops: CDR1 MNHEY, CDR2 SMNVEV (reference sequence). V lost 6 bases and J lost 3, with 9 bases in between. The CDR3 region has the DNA TGTGCCAGCAGATCTCCGATCTACAATGAGCAGTTCTTC. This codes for CASRSPIYNEQFF.

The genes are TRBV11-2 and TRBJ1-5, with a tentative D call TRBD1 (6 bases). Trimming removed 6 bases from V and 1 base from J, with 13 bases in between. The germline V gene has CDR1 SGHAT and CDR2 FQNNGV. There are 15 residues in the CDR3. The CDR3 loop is CASSQGGGSNQPQHF. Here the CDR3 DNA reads TGTGCCAGCAGTCAAGGAGGGGGGAGCAATCAGCCCCAGCATTTT.